This T cell receptor beta chain was identified during a study of cytomegalovirus exposure and HLA in healthy donors. This CDR3 spans 15 amino acids. J was trimmed by 0 bases and V by 5 bases; bases with no gene match: 4. Germline CDR1 is MNHEY and CDR2 is SVGAGI. PCR primers comprised 60 Vbeta and 13 Jbeta primers. Profiled with immunoSEQ multiplex PCR; TCRdb holds only in-frame clones, not every one. The table has 130,000 or so clones, more than 70% seen once. The V gene is TRBV6-5, the J gene TRBJ1-2; 9 bases are shared with TRBD1. The source of this sequence is a woman aged 30 to 39 in good health and CMV-seropositive. Sequenced: PBMCs. The CDR3 region has the DNA TGTGCCAGCAGTCGCCGGGACAGGGCTAACTATGGCTACACCTTC. It encodes CASSRRDRANYGYTF.